The T cell receptor beta chain under discussion was sequenced for a study of OX40 agonist ivuxolimab in advanced cancers. Study as a whole: The dose-escalation cohort was just under 85% male, with a mean age of approximately 62 years, ranging roughly 23 to 79.

Only in-frame clones appear in the TCRdb table, and some are missing; sequencing was by immunoSEQ multiplex PCR. The sample carries more than 50,000 clones, 82% recorded once. This receptor was identified in an adult with an advanced solid tumor such as melanoma, head and neck, liver or kidney cancer. Sequencing was performed on CD4+ or CD8+ T cells sorted from blood, taken in a trial of the OX40 agonist ivuxolimab.

CDR3 DNA: TGTGCCAGCAGCTTGTTTGGGGGGCAGGCAGATACGCAGTATTTT. Its protein product is CASSLFGGQADTQYF. The J gene is TRBJ2-3, the V gene TRBV11-3; D could derive from TRBD1 or TRBD2 (6 bases each). The CDR3 contains 15 residues. Germline V gene data show CDR1 as SGHNT and CDR2 as YENEEA. Trimming left V 3 bases short and J 4 bases short, with 14 bases between.